A selection of T cell receptor beta chains follows, all from one sample in a study of cytomegalovirus exposure and HLA in healthy donors. Clones were read by immunoSEQ multiplex PCR, and TCRdb kept only the in-frame ones, dropping some. The sample contains 120,000 or so clones, about 80% of which appear only once. Sequenced material: PBMCs. These receptors all stem from a female donor in good health and CMV-seropositive. Each CDR3 is given with its conserved first and last residue. The order of the fields is clone size, J gene, D gene, V gene, CDR3 protein, CDR3 DNA. A D gene is named only where the DNA matches it firmly. Clone size, where shown, is once, few, many, or a class for clones that have expanded.

. TRBJ1-1 TRBD1 TRBV19 CASRRAGGMNTEAFF TGTGCCAGTAGGAGGGCAGGGGGCATGAACACTGAAGCTTTCTTT
once TRBJ2-1 . TRBV5-4 CASSPPASGAYNEQFF TGTGCCAGCAGCCCCCCCGCTTCGGGGGCCTACAATGAGCAGTTCTTC
. TRBJ2-1 . TRBV30 CAWSSGDGQIPYNEQFF TGTGCCTGGAGTAGTGGTGACGGACAAATCCCCTACAATGAGCAGTTCTTC
. TRBJ2-1 . TRBV10-3 CAISDVLPTSWTGGEQFF TGTGCCATCAGTGACGTACTGCCTACGAGTTGGACTGGAGGCGAGCAGTTCTTC
few TRBJ1-1 . TRBV2 CASSDLTGPNTEAFF TGTGCCAGCAGTGACCTAACAGGGCCTAACACTGAAGCTTTCTTT
few TRBJ1-2 . TRBV19 CASSPRQGVYGYTF TGTGCCAGTAGCCCTCGGCAGGGCGTCTATGGCTACACCTTC
. TRBJ2-5 . TRBV9 CASSVVTDTETQYF TGTGCCAGCAGCGTTGTAACGGACACGGAGACCCAGTACTTC
. TRBJ1-6 . TRBV6-1 CASMTTGNSPLHF TGTGCCAGCATGACGACAGGCAATTCACCCCTCCACTTT
. TRBJ1-4 . TRBV7-9 CASSLDLRRRELFF TGTGCCAGCAGCTTAGATCTACGGAGGAGGGAACTGTTTTTT
. TRBJ1-1 . TRBV19 CASRLGQGGSTEAFF TGTGCCAGTAGGTTGGGGCAGGGAGGGAGTACTGAAGCTTTCTTT
. TRBJ1-2 . TRBV28 CASSTPGRGGYTF TGTGCCAGCAGCACCCCGGGGAGAGGTGGCTACACCTTC
. TRBJ1-2 . TRBV28 CASSPGLRLGYTF TGTGCCAGCAGTCCCGGACTGAGGCTAGGCTACACCTTC
. TRBJ1-2 . TRBV9 CASSVEGRSAYYGYTF TGTGCCAGCAGCGTAGAAGGAAGGAGCGCCTACTATGGCTACACCTTC
once TRBJ2-3 . TRBV6-5 CASSYGGGLTDTQYF TGTGCCAGCAGTTACGGTGGGGGCCTCACAGATACGCAGTATTTT
. TRBJ2-5 . TRBV7-2 CASSLVRETQYF TGTGCCAGCAGCTTAGTGAGGGAGACCCAGTACTTC
. TRBJ1-4 . TRBV10-3 CAISEILNEKLFF TGTGCCATCAGTGAGATCCTTAATGAAAAACTGTTTTTT
. TRBJ1-5 . TRBV7-2 CASSLVANSNQPQHF TGTGCCAGCAGCTTAGTGGCAAATAGCAATCAGCCCCAGCATTTT
. TRBJ1-6 . TRBV19 CASSLRGMAPLHF TGTGCCAGTAGCCTCAGGGGTATGGCACCCCTCCACTTT
. TRBJ2-7 TRBD2 TRBV7-4 CASSLRLAGGPIYEQYF TGTGCCAGCAGCTTGAGGCTAGCGGGGGGACCCATCTACGAGCAGTACTTC
. TRBJ2-2 TRBD1 TRBV7-3 CASRQGTAGELFF TGTGCCAGCAGACAGGGGACCGCCGGGGAGCTGTTTTTT
few TRBJ2-5 TRBD1 TRBV5-1 CASRTGEAETQYF TGCGCCAGCAGGACAGGGGAGGCGGAGACCCAGTACTTC
few TRBJ1-5 . TRBV5-5 CASSPSPGRNQPQHF TGTGCCAGCAGCCCTTCACCAGGGCGGAATCAGCCCCAGCATTTT
once TRBJ1-2 TRBD1 TRBV18 CASSPPGQGNYGYTF TGTGCCAGCTCGCCTCCGGGACAGGGGAACTATGGCTACACCTTC
. TRBJ1-5 TRBD1 TRBV6-1 CASSESTGGHQPQHF TGTGCCAGCAGTGAGAGTACAGGGGGCCATCAGCCCCAGCATTTT
few TRBJ1-3 TRBD1 TRBV5-4 CASSSQMTGTGNTIYF TGTGCCAGCAGCTCACAAATGACAGGGACTGGAAACACCATATATTTT
. TRBJ2-1 TRBD2 TRBV5-4 CASIPSGNNEQFF TGTGCCAGCATACCTAGCGGGAACAATGAGCAGTTCTTC
once TRBJ1-3 . TRBV2 CASSETGQAGNTIYF TGTGCCAGCAGTGAAACGGGACAAGCTGGAAACACCATATATTTT
. TRBJ2-2 . TRBV27 CASSLPGNTGELFF TGTGCCAGCAGTTTGCCGGGGAACACCGGGGAGCTGTTTTTT
. TRBJ1-5 . TRBV18 CASSPTGHQNQPQHF TGTGCCAGCTCTCCTACAGGGCATCAAAATCAGCCCCAGCATTTT